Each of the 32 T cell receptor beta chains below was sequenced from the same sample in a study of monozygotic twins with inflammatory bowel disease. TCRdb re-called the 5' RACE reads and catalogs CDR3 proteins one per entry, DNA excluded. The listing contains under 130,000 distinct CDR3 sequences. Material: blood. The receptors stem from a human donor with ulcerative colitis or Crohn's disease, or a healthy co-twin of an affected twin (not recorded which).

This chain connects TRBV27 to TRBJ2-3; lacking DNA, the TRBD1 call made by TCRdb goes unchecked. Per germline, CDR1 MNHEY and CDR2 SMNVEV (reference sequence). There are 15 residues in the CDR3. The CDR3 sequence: CASSLWADSTDTQYF.

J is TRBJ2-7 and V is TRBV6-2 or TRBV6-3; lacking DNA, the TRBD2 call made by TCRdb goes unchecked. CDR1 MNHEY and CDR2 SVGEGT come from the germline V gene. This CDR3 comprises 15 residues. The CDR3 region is CASSYSGTSSYEQYF.

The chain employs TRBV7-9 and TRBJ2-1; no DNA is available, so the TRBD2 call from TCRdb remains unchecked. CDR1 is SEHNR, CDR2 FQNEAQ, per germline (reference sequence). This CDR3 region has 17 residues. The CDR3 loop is CASSERPGTSGRTEQFF.

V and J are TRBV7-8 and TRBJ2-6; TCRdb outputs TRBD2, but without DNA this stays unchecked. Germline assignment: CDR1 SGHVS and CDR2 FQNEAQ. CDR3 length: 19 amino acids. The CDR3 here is CASSLIRLAGVSGANVLTF.

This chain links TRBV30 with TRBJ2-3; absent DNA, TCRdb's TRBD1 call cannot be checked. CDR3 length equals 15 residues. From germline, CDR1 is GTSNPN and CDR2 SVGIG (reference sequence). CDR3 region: CAWSETGTSTDTQYF.

The CDR3: CASSLELVQETQYF. The chain employs TRBV7-2 and TRBJ2-5. This CDR3 contains 14 residues. The V gene's germline CDR1 is SGHTA and CDR2 FQGNSA.

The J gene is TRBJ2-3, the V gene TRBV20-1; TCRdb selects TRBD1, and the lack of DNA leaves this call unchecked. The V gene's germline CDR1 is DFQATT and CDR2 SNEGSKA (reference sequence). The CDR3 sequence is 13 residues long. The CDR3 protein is CSAIAGATDTQYF.

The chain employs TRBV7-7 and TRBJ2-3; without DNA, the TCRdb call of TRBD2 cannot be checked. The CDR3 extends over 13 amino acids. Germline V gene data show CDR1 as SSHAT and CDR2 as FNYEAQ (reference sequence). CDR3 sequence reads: CASGTGGIDTQYF.

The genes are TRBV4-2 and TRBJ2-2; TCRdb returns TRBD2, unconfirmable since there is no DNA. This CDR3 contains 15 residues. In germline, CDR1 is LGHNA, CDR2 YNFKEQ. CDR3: CASSNPSGVSGELFF.

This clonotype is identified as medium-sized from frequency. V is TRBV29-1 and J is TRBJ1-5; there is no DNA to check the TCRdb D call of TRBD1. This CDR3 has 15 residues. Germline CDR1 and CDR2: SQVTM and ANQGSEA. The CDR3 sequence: CSVSGTGELRQPQHF.

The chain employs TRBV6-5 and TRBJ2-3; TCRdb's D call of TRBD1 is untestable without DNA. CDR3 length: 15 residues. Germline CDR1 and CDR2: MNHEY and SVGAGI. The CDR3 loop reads CASSYRGYLADTQYF.

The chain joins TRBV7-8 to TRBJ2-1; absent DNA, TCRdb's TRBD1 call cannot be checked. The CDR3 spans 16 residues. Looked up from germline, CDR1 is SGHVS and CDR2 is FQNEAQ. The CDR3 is CASSLEGAGAYNEQFF.

The CDR3 here is CASITRRGIPYEQYF. The rearrangement links TRBV11-3 to TRBJ2-7; TCRdb's D call of TRBD1 is untestable without DNA. CDR3 length: 15 residues. Germline-derived CDR1 and CDR2 are SGHNT and YENEEA. The complete variable domain, with remaining parts taken from reference TRBV11-3 and TRBJ2-7, reads EAGVVQSPRYKIIEKKQPVAFWCNPISGHNTLYWYLQNLGQGPELLIRYENEEAVDDSQLPKDRFSAERLKGVDSTLKIQPAELGDSAVYLCASITRRGIPYEQYFGPGTRLTVT.

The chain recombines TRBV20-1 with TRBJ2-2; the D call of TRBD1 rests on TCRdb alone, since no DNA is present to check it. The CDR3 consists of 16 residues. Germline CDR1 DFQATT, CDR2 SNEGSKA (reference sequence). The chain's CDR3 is CSADDGGGLGTGELFF.

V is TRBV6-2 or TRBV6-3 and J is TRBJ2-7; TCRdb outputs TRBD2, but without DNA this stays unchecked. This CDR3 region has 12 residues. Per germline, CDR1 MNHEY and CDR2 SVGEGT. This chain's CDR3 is CASKGLAREQYF.

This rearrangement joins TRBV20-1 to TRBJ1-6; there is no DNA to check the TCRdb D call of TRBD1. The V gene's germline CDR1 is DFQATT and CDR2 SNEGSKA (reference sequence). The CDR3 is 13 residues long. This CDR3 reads CSASTGDNSPLHF.

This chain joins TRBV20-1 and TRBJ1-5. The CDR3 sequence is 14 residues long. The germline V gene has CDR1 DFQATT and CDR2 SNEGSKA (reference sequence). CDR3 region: CSAVMIRPDQPQHF.

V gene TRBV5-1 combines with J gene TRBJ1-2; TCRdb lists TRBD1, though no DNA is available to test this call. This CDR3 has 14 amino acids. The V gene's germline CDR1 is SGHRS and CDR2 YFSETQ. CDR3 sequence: CASSRDRVNYGYTF.

Here the CDR3 reads CASSPGQAVFEQYF. The rearrangement links TRBV27 to TRBJ2-7; the TCRdb call, TRBD1, lacks DNA for checking. CDR3 size: 14 residues. The germline V gene has CDR1 MNHEY and CDR2 SMNVEV (reference sequence).

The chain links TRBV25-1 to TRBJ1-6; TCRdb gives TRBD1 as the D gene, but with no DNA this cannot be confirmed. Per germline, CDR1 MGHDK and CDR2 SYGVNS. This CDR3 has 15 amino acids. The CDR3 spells CASSESQGSGSPLHF. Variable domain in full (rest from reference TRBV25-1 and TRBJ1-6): EADIYQTPRYLVIGTGKKITLECSQTMGHDKMYWYQQDPGMELHLIHYSYGVNSTEKGDLSSESTVSRIRTEHFPLTLESARPSHTSQYLCASSESQGSGSPLHFGNGTRLTVT.

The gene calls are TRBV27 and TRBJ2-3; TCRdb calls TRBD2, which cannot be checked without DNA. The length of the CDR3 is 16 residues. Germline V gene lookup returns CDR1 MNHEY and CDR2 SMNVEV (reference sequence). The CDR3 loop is CASSSQRERYTDTQYF.

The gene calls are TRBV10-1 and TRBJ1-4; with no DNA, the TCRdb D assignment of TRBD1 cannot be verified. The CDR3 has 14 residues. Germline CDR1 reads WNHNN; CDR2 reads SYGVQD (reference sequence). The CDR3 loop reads CASSPGTVNEKLFF.

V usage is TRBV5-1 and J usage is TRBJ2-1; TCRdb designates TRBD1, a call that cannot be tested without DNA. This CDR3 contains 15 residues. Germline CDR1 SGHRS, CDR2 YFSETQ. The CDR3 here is CASSPGQGVYNEQFF. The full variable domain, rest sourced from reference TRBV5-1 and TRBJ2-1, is KAGVTQTPRYLIKTRGQQVTLSCSPISGHRSVSWYQQTPGQGLQFLFEYFSETQRNKGNFPGRFSGRQFSNSRSEMNVSTLELGDSALYLCASSPGQGVYNEQFFGPGTRLTVL.

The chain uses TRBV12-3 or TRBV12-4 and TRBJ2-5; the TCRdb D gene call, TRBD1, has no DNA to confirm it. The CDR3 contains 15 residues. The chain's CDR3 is CASSNRQGFGETQYF.

CDR3: CASSLQGAGNEQFF. This sequence joins TRBV28 and TRBJ2-1; TCRdb's D gene call, TRBD1, goes unchecked for lack of DNA. In germline, CDR1 is MDHEN, CDR2 SYDVKM. The CDR3 extends over 14 amino acids.

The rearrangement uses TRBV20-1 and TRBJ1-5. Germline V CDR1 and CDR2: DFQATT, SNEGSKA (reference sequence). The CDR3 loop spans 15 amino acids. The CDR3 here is CSASSPRRGNQPQHF.

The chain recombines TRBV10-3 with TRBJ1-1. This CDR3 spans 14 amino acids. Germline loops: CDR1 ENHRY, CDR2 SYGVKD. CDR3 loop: CAISESRPGLGAFF.

The CDR3 region is CSASLGRSGPTDTQYF. This rearrangement joins TRBV20-1 to TRBJ2-3; TCRdb outputs TRBD1, but without DNA this stays unchecked. Germline assignment: CDR1 DFQATT and CDR2 SNEGSKA (reference sequence). This CDR3 is 16 amino acids long.

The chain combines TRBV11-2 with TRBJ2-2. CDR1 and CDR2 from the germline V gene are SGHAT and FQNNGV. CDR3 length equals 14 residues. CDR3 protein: CASSLILGTGELFF. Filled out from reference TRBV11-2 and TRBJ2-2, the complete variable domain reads EAGVAQSPRYKIIEKRQSVAFWCNPISGHATLYWYQQILGQGPKLLIQFQNNGVVDDSQLPKDRFSAERLKGVDSTLKIQPAKLEDSAVYLCASSLILGTGELFFGEGSRLTVL.

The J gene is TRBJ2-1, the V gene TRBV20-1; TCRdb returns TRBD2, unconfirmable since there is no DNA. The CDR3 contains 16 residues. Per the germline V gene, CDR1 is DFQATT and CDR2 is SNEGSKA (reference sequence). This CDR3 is CSARDRLAGGLGEHFF.

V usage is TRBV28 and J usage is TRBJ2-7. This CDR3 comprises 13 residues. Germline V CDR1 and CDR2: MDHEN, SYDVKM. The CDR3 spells CASSGRMSYEQYF.

Here the CDR3 reads CSVADLGSTDTQYF. V gene TRBV29-1 combines with J gene TRBJ2-3. The germline V gene encodes CDR1 SQVTM and CDR2 ANQGSEA. This CDR3 spans 14 amino acids.